The next 8 T cell receptor beta chains were all read from a single sample in a study of T-cell reconstitution after alpha-beta-depleted transplantation in children. Construction of the TCRbeta library involved unique molecular identifiers. TCRdb redid the calling of the PCR reads with MiXCR, one entry per CDR3 protein. This sample carries more than 200,000 distinct CDR3 sequences, 20% to 30% of them seen once, and the ten largest clones take 4.5% to 5.5%. The specimen was PBMCs, mostly from graft donor cells, collected 360 days after TCRalphabeta/CD19-depleted stem cell transplant. These receptors were obtained from a female patient aged 2-9 years who had a stem cell transplant for congenital amegakaryocytic thrombocytopenia, so the T cells may come from the graft donor.

This clonotype was counted between two and nine times. This chain joins TRBV20-1 and TRBJ2-7; 8 bases align to TRBD1. Germline lookup yields CDR1 DFQATT and CDR2 SNEGSKA (reference sequence). The CDR3 totals 14 residues. V lost 4 bases to trimming and J lost 5 bases; unmatched junction nucleotides: 10. The DNA of the CDR3 is TGCAGTGCTACCACAGGGGGAAGGGGTAACGAGCAGTACTTC. Encoded protein: CSATTGGRGNEQYF.

This clonotype was counted a few times. This chain links TRBV29-1 with TRBJ1-1, with D uncertain. Trimming removed 5 bases at V and 0 bases at J, with 10 bases between. Germline CDR1 SQVTM, CDR2 ANQGSEA. This CDR3 spans 13 amino acids. The CDR3 nucleotides read TGCAGCGTTTCGCAGGCGATGAACACTGAAGCTTTCTTT. This translates into CSVSQAMNTEAFF.

This clonotype was counted only a few times. The rearrangement links TRBV10-3 to TRBJ1-2; TRBD1 agrees at 8 bases. V was clipped by 0 bases and J by 11 bases; unmatched bases: 8. Per germline, CDR1 ENHRY and CDR2 SYGVKD. The CDR3 covers 14 residues. CDR3 sequence reads: CAISESGQGRGYTF. The CDR3 nucleotides read TGTGCCATCAGTGAGTCAGGACAGGGCCGTGGGTACACCTTC.

This clonotype was observed a handful of times. This chain joins TRBV28 and TRBJ1-3; 10 nucleotides line up with TRBD1. CDR3 length: 15 amino acids. CDR1 is MDHEN and CDR2 is SYDVKM in the germline V gene. Trimming at V came to 5 bases and at J to 3 bases, leaving 4 bases not matched to a gene. The CDR3 protein is CASSLTGGGGNTIYF. The CDR3 DNA follows: TGTGCCAGCAGTCTGACAGGGGGCGGTGGAAACACCATATATTTT. Using reference TRBV28 and TRBJ1-3 for the parts outside the CDR3, the full variable domain is DVKVTQSSRYLVKRTGEKVFLECVQDMDHENMFWYRQDPGLGLRLIYFSYDVKMKEKGDIPEGYSVSREKKERFSLILESASTNQTSMYLCASSLTGGGGNTIYFGEGSWLTVV.

In regard to this clonotype: It may be a read error: a sequence one base away is much more abundant. The rearrangement links TRBV10-3 to TRBJ2-1; no firm D call. Germline V gene data show CDR1 as ENHRY and CDR2 as SYGVKD. This CDR3 contains 13 residues. V lost 2 bases to trimming and J lost 8 bases, with 10 bases between them. The CDR3 DNA reads as TGTGCCATCAGTGAGGAAATATGGTATGAGCAGTTCTTC. Its translation is CAISEEIWYEQFF.

This clonotype was seen only a few times. The CDR3 DNA is TGTGCCACCAGTGATTTAACTAGCGGGGCAAGCACAGATACGCAGTATTTT. Protein sequence: CATSDLTSGASTDTQYF. The chain recombines TRBV24-1 with TRBJ2-3; the match to TRBD2 covers 10 bases. Germline values: CDR1 KGHDR, CDR2 SFDVKD. V shed 1 base, J shed 0 bases, and the junction held 3 bases outside the gene matches. This CDR3 has 17 amino acids.

This clonotype was counted many times. V usage is TRBV3-1 and J usage is TRBJ2-7; 7 nucleotides match TRBD1. The CDR3 runs to 12 residues. V trimming: 4 bases; J trimming: 12 bases; junction bases outside the gene matches: 9. Germline lookup yields CDR1 LGHDT and CDR2 YNNKEL (reference sequence). The CDR3 DNA reads as TGTGCCAGCAGCCTACGGGACAGTCTCGTGTACTTC. Residues: CASSLRDSLVYF.

The chain links TRBV4-2 to TRBJ1-2, with TRBD1 as a possible D gene (5 bases). V dropped 0 bases and J dropped 7 bases, with 12 bases sitting between them. Germline CDR1 is LGHNA and CDR2 is YNFKEQ. The CDR3 sequence is 14 residues long. CDR3 nucleotide sequence: TGTGCCAGCAGCCAAGAAGGGGCTGGGGGTGGCTACACCTTC. Translated: CASSQEGAGGGYTF.